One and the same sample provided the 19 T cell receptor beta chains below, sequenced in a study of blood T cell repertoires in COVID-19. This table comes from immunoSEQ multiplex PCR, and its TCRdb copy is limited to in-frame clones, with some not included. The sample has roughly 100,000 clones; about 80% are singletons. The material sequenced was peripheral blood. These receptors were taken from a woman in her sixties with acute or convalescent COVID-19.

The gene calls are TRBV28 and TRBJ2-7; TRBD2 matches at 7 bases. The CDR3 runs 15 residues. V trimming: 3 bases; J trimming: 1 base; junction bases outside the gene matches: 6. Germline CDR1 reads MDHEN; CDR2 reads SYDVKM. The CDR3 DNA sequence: TGTGCCAGCAGTTTGCCTAGCGGAATATCCTACGAGCAGTACTTC. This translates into CASSLPSGISYEQYF.

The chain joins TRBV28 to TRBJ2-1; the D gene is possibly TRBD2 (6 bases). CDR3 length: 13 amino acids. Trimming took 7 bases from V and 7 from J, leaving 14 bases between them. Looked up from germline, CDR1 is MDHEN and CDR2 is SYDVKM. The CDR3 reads CASMGGNENEQFF. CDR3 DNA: TGTGCCAGCATGGGGGGTAATGAAAATGAGCAGTTCTTC.

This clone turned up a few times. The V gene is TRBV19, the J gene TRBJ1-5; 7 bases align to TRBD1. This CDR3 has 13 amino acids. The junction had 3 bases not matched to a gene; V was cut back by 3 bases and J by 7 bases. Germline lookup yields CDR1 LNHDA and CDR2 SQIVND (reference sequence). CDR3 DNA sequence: TGTGCCAGTAGTATGGGACAGTACCAGCCCCAGCATTTT. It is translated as CASSMGQYQPQHF.

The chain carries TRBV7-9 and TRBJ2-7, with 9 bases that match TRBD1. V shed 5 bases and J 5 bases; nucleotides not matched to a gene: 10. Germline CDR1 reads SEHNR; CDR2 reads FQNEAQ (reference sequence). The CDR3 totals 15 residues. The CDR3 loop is CASSPAGTGFDEQYF. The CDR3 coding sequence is TGTGCCAGCAGCCCCGCCGGGACAGGGTTCGACGAGCAGTACTTC.

The DNA for the CDR3 is TGCGCCAGCAGTGTTGACAGGAACACTGAAGCTTTCTTT. This translates into CASSVDRNTEAFF. This chain links TRBV10-1 with TRBJ1-1; D perhaps matches TRBD1 (5 bases). The CDR3 length is 13 residues. Per germline, CDR1 WNHNN and CDR2 SYGVQD (reference sequence). Trimming removed 4 bases from V and 1 base from J, with 7 bases in between.

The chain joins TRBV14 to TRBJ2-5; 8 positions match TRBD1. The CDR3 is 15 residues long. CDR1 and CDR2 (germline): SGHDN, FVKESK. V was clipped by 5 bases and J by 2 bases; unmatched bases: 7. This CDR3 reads CASSAGGLGQETQYF. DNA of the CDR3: TGTGCCAGCAGCGCAGGGGGCTTGGGGCAAGAGACCCAGTACTTC.

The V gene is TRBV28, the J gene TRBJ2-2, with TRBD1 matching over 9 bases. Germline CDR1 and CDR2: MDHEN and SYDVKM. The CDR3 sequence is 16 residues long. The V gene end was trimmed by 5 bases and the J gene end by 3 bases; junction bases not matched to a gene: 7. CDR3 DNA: TGTGCCAGCAGTACCACAGGGGGCGCTGACACCGGGGAGCTGTTTTTT. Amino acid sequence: CASSTTGGADTGELFF.

CDR3 sequence: CASSGMPTRATNTEAFF. Here the CDR3 DNA reads TGTGCCAGCAGTGGGATGCCGACGAGGGCGACGAACACTGAAGCTTTCTTT. V usage is TRBV6-1 and J usage is TRBJ1-1; D not resolved. The CDR3 is 17 amino acids. Germline V gene lookup returns CDR1 MNHNS and CDR2 SASEGT. The V and J ends lost 4 bases and 1 base respectively, with 19 bases between them.

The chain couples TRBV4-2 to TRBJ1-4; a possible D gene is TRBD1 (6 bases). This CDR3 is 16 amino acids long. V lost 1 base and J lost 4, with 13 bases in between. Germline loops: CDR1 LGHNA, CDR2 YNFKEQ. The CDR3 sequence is CASSQGGTLVNEKLFF. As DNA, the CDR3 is TGTGCCAGCAGCCAAGGTGGGACACTGGTTAATGAAAAACTGTTTTTT.

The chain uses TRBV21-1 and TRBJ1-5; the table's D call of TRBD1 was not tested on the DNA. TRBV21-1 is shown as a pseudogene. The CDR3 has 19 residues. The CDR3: CASSTPPGQGGYSNQPQHF. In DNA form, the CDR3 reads TGTGCCAGCAGCACCCCCCCGGGACAGGGGGGCTATAGCAATCAGCCCCAGCATTTT.

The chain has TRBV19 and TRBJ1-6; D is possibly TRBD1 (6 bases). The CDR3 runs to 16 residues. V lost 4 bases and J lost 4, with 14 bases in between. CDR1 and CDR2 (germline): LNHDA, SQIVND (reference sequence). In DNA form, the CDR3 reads TGTGCCAGTAGTACCACAGGGATATCGTATAATTCACCCCTCCACTTT. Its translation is CASSTTGISYNSPLHF. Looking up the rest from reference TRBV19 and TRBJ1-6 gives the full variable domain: DGGITQSPKYLFRKEGQNVTLSCEQNLNHDAMYWYRQDPGQGLRLIYYSQIVNDFQKGDIAEGYSVSREKKESFPLTVTSAQKNPTAFYLCASSTTGISYNSPLHFGNGTRLTVT.

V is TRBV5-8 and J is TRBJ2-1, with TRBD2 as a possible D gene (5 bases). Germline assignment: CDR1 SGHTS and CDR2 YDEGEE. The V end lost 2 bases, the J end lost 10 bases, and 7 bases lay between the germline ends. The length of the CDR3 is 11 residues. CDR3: CASSFPSEQFF. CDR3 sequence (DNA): TGTGCCAGCAGCTTTCCTAGCGAGCAGTTCTTC.

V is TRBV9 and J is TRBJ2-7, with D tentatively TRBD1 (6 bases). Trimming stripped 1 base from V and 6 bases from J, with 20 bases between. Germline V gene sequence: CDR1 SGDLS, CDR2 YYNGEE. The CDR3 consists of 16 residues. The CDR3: CASSVSTRVPQGEQYF. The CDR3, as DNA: TGTGCCAGCAGCGTATCCACCCGAGTCCCACAGGGCGAGCAGTACTTC.

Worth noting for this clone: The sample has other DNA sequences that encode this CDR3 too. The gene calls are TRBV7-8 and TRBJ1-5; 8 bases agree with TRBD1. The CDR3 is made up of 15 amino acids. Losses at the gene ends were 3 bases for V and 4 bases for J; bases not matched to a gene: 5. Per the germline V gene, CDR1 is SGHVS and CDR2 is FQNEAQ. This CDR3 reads CASSLGTGGNQPQHF. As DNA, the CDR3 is TGTGCCAGCAGCTTGGGGACAGGTGGTAATCAGCCCCAGCATTTT.

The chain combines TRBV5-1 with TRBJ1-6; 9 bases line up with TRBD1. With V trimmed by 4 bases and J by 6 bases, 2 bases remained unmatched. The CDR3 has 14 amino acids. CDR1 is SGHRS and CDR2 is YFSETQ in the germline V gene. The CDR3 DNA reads TGCGCCAGCAGCACGGACAGGGGTAATTCACCCCTCCACTTT. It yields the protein CASSTDRGNSPLHF.

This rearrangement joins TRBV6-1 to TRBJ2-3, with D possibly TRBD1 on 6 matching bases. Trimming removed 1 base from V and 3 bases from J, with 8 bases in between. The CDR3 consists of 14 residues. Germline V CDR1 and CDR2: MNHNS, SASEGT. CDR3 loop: CASSEGGLTDTQYF. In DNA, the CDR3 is TGTGCCAGCAGTGAAGGGGGGCTGACAGATACGCAGTATTTT.

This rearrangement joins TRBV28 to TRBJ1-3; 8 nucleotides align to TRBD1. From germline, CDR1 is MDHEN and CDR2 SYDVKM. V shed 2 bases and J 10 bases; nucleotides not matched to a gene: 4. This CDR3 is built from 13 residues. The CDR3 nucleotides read TGTGCCAGCAGTTTAGCAGGGGGCAGTACCATATATTTT. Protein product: CASSLAGGSTIYF.

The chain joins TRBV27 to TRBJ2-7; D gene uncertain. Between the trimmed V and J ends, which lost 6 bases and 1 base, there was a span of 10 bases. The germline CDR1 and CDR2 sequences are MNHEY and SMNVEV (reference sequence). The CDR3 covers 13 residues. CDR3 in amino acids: CASSRSGSYEQYF. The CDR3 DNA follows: TGTGCCAGCAGCAGGTCTGGGTCCTACGAGCAGTACTTC.

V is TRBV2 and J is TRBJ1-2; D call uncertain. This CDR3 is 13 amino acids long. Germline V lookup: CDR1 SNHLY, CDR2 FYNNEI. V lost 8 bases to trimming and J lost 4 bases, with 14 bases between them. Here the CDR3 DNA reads TGTGCCAGCCATTTTAACACGGGCTATGGCTACACCTTC. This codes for CASHFNTGYGYTF.